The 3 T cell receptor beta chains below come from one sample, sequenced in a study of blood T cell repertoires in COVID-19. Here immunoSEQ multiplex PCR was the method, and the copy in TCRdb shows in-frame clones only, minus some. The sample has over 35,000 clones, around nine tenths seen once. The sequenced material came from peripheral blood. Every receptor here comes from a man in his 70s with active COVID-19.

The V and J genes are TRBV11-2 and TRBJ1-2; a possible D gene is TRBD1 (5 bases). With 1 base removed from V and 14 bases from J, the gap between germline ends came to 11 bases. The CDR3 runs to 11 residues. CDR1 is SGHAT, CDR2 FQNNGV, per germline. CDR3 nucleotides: TGTGCCAGCAGCTTAGGGGGCCCGGAGACCTTC. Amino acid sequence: CASSLGGPETF.

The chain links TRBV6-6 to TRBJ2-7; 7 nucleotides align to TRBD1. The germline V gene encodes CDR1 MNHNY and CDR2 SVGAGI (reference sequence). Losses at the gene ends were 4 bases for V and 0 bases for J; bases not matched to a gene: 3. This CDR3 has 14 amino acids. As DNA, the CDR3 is TGTGCCAGCAGTTGGGACAGAGACTCCTACGAGCAGTACTTC. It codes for CASSWDRDSYEQYF.

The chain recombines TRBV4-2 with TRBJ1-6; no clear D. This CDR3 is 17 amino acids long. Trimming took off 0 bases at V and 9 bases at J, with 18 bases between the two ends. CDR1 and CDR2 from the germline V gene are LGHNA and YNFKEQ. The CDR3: CASSQEEQETIGSPLHF. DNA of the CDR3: TGTGCCAGCAGCCAAGAAGAGCAGGAAACAATTGGTTCACCCCTCCACTTT.